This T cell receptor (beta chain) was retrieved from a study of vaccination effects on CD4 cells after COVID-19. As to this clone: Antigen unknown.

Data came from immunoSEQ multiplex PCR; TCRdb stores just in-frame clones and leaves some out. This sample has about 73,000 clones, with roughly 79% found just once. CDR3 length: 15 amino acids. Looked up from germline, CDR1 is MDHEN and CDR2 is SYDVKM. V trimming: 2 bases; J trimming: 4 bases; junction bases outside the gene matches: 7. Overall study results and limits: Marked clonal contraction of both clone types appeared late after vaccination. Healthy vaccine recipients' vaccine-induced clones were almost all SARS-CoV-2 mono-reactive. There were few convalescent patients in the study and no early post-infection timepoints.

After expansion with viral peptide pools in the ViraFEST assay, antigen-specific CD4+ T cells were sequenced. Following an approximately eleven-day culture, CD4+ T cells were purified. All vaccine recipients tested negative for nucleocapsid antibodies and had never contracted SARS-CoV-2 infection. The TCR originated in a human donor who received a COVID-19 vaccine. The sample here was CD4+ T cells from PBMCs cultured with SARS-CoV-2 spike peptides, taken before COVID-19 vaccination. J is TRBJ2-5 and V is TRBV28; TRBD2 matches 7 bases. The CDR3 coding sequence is TGTGCCAGCAGTTTAGGGAAGGGAGGGGTAGAGACCCAGTACTTC. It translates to CASSLGKGGVETQYF.